This TCR beta chain stems from a study of T cell responses to AZD1222 COVID-19 vaccine. Here immunoSEQ multiplex PCR was the method, and the copy in TCRdb shows in-frame clones only, minus some. The sample carries about 180,000 clones, about 93% recorded once. Study conclusions and caveats: Among AZD1222 vaccinees, only five to seven were seropositive at baseline. Vaccination with two AZD1222 doses was followed by a rise in Spike-specific TCR breadth and depth. The donor cohort was predominantly white British with a female majority, and clonal diversity may have been underestimated. Nearly half of spike-specific TCRs reportedly go after variant regions that carry no mutations.

Of note for this clone: Antigen specificity is unknown.

The specimen was peripheral blood, collected 28 days after the second dose of the MenACWY control vaccine. The origin of this receptor is an adult who received the MenACWY meningococcal vaccine as a control.

CDR3 in DNA: TGTGCCAGCAGCTTAGGAGACGGGGTACTGGGGCCCTATGGCTACACCTTC. It is translated as CASSLGDGVLGPYGYTF. The chain is built from TRBV7-2 and TRBJ1-2; possibly TRBD1 for D (5 bases). Trimming cost V 1 base and J 4 bases, with 19 bases left between them. Germline V gene sequence: CDR1 SGHTA, CDR2 FQGNSA. The CDR3 is made up of 17 amino acids.